The 16 T cell receptor beta chains below were found in one sample sequenced in a study of T cells expressing NK-cell markers. TCRdb derives one entry per CDR3 protein from the 5' RACE reads, leaving out DNA. Its listing shows about 460,000 distinct CDR3 sequences. Input material: blood T cells: a sorted CD56 or NKG2C T cell subset, CD4+ or CD8+ T cells, or bulk PBMC T cells (not recorded which). The source is a woman aged 50 to 60 in good health.

The CDR3: CASSQVLGLADYNEQFF. The rearrangement joins TRBV4-1 to TRBJ2-1; TCRdb's D call, TRBD2, is unchecked because there is no DNA. Germline-derived CDR1 and CDR2 are MGHRA and YSYEKL. CDR3 size: 17 residues.

The CDR3 is CASRPTTNTEAFF. J is TRBJ1-1 and V is TRBV5-1. Germline assignment: CDR1 SGHRS and CDR2 YFSETQ. The CDR3 contains 13 residues.

The genes are TRBV2 and TRBJ1-2. Looked up from germline, CDR1 is SNHLY and CDR2 is FYNNEI. The length of the CDR3 is 15 residues. CDR3 region: CASNGAQVVNYGYTF.

The J gene is TRBJ2-2, the V gene TRBV6-5; TCRdb designates TRBD2, a call that cannot be tested without DNA. The germline V gene has CDR1 MNHEY and CDR2 SVGAGI. The CDR3 has 16 residues. This CDR3 is CASSTPSGRLFGELFF.

The chain joins TRBV2 to TRBJ2-2; TCRdb's assignment of TRBD1 cannot be checked, as there is no DNA. Germline CDR1 and CDR2: SNHLY and FYNNEI. This CDR3 comprises 15 residues. CDR3: CASSEEWVRSGELFF.

The rearrangement uses TRBV20-1 and TRBJ2-5; TCRdb's assignment of TRBD2 cannot be checked, as there is no DNA. Germline CDR1 is DFQATT and CDR2 is SNEGSKA (reference sequence). This CDR3 contains 14 residues. The CDR3 sequence is CSALHSSGGETQYF.

This sequence joins TRBV5-1 and TRBJ2-5; TCRdb returns TRBD2, unconfirmable since there is no DNA. Germline CDR1 and CDR2: SGHRS and YFSETQ. The CDR3 is 15 residues long. This CDR3 reads CASSKLAGNQETQYF. Complete variable domain (other parts from reference TRBV5-1 and TRBJ2-5): KAGVTQTPRYLIKTRGQQVTLSCSPISGHRSVSWYQQTPGQGLQFLFEYFSETQRNKGNFPGRFSGRQFSNSRSEMNVSTLELGDSALYLCASSKLAGNQETQYFGPGTRLLVL.

The chain uses TRBV7-8 and TRBJ2-7; TCRdb names TRBD2, which stays unverified in the absence of DNA. The germline V gene has CDR1 SGHVS and CDR2 FQNEAQ. The CDR3 sequence is 15 residues long. The CDR3 is CASSRGRALSYEQYF. The whole variable domain, remainder taken from reference TRBV7-8 and TRBJ2-7, is GAGVSQSPRYKVAKRGQDVALRCDPISGHVSLFWYQQALGQGPEFLTYFQNEAQLDKSGLPSDRFFAERPEGSVSTLKIQRTQQEDSAVYLCASSRGRALSYEQYFGPGTRLTVT.

The J gene is TRBJ2-5, the V gene TRBV10-3; lacking DNA, the TRBD1 call made by TCRdb goes unchecked. CDR1 and CDR2 from the germline V gene are ENHRY and SYGVKD. CDR3 length: 14 residues. This CDR3 reads CAITTTPLGETQYF.

V gene TRBV4-1 combines with J gene TRBJ2-1; TCRdb proposes TRBD1, but this gene call is untestable without DNA. This CDR3 contains 13 residues. CDR1 and CDR2 (germline): MGHRA, YSYEKL. The CDR3: CASSWTGEGSWFF.

The gene calls are TRBV29-1 and TRBJ2-5; TCRdb selects TRBD1, and the lack of DNA leaves this call unchecked. There are 14 residues in the CDR3. CDR1 is SQVTM, CDR2 ANQGSEA, per germline. The CDR3 sequence: CTADDGRGQETQYF. The full variable domain, in which reference TRBV29-1 and TRBJ2-5 provide the parts outside the CDR3, is SAVISQKPSRDICQRGTSLTIQCQVDSQVTMMFWYRQQPGQSLTLIATANQGSEATYESGFVIDKFPISRPNLTFSTLTVSNMSPEDSSIYLCTADDGRGQETQYFGPGTRLLVL.

V is TRBV2 and J is TRBJ2-6; TCRdb's D call of TRBD2 is untestable without DNA. The germline gives CDR1 SNHLY, CDR2 FYNNEI. The length of the CDR3 is 17 residues. The CDR3 loop reads CASSEGGGPLGANVLTF.

The rearrangement uses TRBV29-1 and TRBJ1-2; TCRdb lists TRBD1, though no DNA is available to test this call. Looked up from germline, CDR1 is SQVTM and CDR2 is ANQGSEA. CDR3 size: 12 residues. CDR3 sequence reads: CSVVAGIYGYTF.

The chain joins TRBV29-1 to TRBJ1-1; lacking DNA, the TRBD1 call made by TCRdb goes unchecked. Germline CDR1 is SQVTM and CDR2 is ANQGSEA. The CDR3 runs 14 residues. The chain's CDR3 is CSVGTGGLNTEAFF.

CDR3 loop: CASSYRSRTDTQYF. V and J are TRBV6-2 or TRBV6-3 and TRBJ2-3. CDR3 length: 14 residues. Germline V gene data show CDR1 as MNHEY and CDR2 as SVGEGT.

The J gene is TRBJ2-1, the V gene TRBV27; lacking DNA, the TRBD1 call made by TCRdb goes unchecked. Germline CDR1 is MNHEY and CDR2 is SMNVEV (reference sequence). The CDR3 length is 17 residues. The CDR3 reads CASSSQGETWNRNEQFF.